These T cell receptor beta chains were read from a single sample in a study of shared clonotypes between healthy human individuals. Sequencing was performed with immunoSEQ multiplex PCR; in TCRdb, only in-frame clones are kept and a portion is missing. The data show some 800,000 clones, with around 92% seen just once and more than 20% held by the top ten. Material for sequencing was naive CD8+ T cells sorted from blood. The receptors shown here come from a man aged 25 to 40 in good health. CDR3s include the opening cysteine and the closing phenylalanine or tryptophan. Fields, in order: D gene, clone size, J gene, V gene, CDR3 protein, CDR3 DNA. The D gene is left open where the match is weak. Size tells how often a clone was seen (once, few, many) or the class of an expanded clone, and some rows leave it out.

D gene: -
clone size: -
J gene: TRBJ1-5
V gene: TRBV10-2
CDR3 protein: CASSEAGGNQPQHF
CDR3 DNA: TGCGCCAGCAGTGAGGCAGGGGGCAATCAGCCCCAGCATTTT

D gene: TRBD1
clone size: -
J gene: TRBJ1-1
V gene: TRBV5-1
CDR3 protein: CASSLPYGQGAAEAFF
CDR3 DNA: TGCGCCAGCAGCTTGCCCTATGGACAGGGGGCGGCTGAAGCTTTCTTT

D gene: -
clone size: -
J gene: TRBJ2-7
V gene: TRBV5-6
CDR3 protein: CASSLTPTGSYEQYF
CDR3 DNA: TGTGCCAGCAGCTTGACCCCGACCGGGTCCTACGAGCAGTACTTC

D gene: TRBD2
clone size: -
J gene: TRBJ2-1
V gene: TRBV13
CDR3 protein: CASSPLAQYNEQFF
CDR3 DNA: TGTGCCAGCAGCCCACTAGCGCAGTACAATGAGCAGTTCTTC

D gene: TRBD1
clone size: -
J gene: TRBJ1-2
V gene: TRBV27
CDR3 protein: CASSPPGQDRYTF
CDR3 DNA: TGTGCCAGCAGTCCCCCCGGACAGGATCGCTACACCTTC

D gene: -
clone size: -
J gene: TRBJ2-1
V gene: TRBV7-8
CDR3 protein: CASSLEGGGRNYNEQFF
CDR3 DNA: TGTGCCAGCAGCTTAGAGGGGGGTGGGAGGAACTACAATGAGCAGTTCTTC

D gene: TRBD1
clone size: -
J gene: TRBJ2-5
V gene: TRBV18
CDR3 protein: CASSPLVPGGYQETQYF
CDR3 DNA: TGTGCCAGCTCACCCCTTGTTCCAGGGGGTTACCAAGAGACCCAGTACTTC

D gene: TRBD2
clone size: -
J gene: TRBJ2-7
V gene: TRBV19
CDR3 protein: CASSIASGISYEQYF
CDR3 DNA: TGTGCCAGTAGTATCGCTAGCGGGATTTCCTACGAGCAGTACTTC

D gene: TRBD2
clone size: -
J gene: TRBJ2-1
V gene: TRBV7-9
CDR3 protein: CASSLLGSGSKREQFF
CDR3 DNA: TGTGCCAGCAGCTTATTGGGTAGCGGGAGTAAGCGCGAGCAGTTCTTC

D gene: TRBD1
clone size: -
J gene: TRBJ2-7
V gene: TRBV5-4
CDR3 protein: CASSFHWDRNSYEQYF
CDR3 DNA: TGTGCCAGCAGCTTCCATTGGGACAGGAACTCCTACGAGCAGTACTTC

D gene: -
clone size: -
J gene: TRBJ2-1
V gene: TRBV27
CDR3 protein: CASSLFGDEQFF
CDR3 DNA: TGTGCCAGCAGTTTATTTGGGGACGAGCAGTTCTTC

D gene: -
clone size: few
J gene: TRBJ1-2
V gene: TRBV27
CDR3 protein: CASSLAGIGDGYTF
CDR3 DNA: TGTGCCAGCAGTTTGGCCGGCATTGGGGATGGCTACACCTTC

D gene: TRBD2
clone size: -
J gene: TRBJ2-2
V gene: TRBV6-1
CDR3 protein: CASSEWPLAGTNTGELFF
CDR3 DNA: TGTGCCAGCAGTGAATGGCCACTAGCGGGGACTAACACCGGGGAGCTGTTTTTT

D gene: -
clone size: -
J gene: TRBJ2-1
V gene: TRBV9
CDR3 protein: CASSVQPTSAIEQFF
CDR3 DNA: TGTGCCAGCAGCGTGCAACCGACTTCGGCTATTGAGCAGTTCTTC

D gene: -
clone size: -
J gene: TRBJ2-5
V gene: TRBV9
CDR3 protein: CASSVRSGETQYF
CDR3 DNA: TGTGCCAGCAGCGTACGCTCGGGGGAGACCCAGTACTTC

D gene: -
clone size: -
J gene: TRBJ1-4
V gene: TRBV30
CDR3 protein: CAWSVQAAELFF
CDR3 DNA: TGTGCCTGGAGTGTACAGGCCGCGGAACTGTTTTTT

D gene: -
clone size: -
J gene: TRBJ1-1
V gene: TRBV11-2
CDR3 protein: CASSFDGELEAFF
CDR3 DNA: TGTGCCAGCAGCTTCGACGGGGAGCTCGAAGCTTTCTTT

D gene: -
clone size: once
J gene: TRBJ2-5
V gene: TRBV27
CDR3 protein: CASSLNLDWTQETQYF
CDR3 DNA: TGTGCCAGCAGTTTAAATCTGGACTGGACCCAAGAGACCCAGTACTTC

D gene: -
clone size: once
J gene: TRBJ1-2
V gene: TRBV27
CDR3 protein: CASSLRGQNYGYTF
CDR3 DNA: TGTGCCAGCAGTTTAAGGGGACAAAACTATGGCTACACCTTC

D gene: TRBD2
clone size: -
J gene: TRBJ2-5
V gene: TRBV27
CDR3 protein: CASSFFAGGEELATQYF
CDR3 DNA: TGTGCCAGCAGTTTTTTCGCGGGAGGTGAAGAACTTGCGACCCAGTACTTC

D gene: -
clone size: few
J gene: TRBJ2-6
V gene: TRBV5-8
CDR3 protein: CASSLRQVRPGANVLTF
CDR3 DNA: TGTGCCAGCAGCTTGAGGCAGGTTCGACCTGGGGCCAACGTCCTGACTTTC

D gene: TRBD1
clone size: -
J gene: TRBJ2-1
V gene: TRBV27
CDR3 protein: CASYPLPGTVANEQFF
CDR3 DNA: TGTGCCAGCTACCCCCTGCCCGGGACAGTCGCCAATGAGCAGTTCTTC

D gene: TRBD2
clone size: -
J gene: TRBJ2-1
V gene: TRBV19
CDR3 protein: CASSTRPPSSGSGNEQFF
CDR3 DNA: TGTGCCAGTAGTACCCGCCCTCCTTCTAGCGGGAGCGGCAATGAGCAGTTCTTC

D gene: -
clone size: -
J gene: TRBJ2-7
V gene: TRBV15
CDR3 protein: CATSRDPAGSNGFYEQYF
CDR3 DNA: TGTGCCACCAGCAGAGATCCGGCAGGATCAAACGGGTTCTACGAGCAGTACTTC

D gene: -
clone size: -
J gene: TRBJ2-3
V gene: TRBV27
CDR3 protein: CASMGRLGDTQYF
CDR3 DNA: TGTGCCAGCATGGGGAGGTTGGGGGATACGCAGTATTTT

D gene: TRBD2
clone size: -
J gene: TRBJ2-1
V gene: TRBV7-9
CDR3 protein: CASSPPLAGGVLGNEQFF
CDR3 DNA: TGTGCCAGCAGCCCTCCGTTAGCGGGAGGGGTATTAGGCAATGAGCAGTTCTTC

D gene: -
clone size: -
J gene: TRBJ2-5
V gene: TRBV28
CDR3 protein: CASSRPVRAGETQYF
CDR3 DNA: TGTGCCAGCAGCCGCCCCGTGAGGGCCGGGGAGACCCAGTACTTC

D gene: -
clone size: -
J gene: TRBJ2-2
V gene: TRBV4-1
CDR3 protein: CASSQVERGRTGELFF
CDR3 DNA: TGCGCCAGCAGCCAAGTTGAAAGAGGTCGAACCGGGGAGCTGTTTTTT

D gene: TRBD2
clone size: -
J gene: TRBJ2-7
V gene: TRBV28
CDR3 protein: CASSRGTGTRLYEQYF
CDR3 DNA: TGTGCCAGCAGTAGGGGAACCGGGACTAGACTATACGAGCAGTACTTC

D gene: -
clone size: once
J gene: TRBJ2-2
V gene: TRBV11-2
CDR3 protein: CASSLFGGTGELFF
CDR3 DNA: TGTGCCAGCAGCTTATTCGGGGGCACCGGGGAGCTGTTTTTT

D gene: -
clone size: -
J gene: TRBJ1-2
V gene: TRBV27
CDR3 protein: CASSSTPGTLYGYTF
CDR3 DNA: TGTGCCAGCAGTTCCACCCCCGGGACACTCTATGGCTACACCTTC

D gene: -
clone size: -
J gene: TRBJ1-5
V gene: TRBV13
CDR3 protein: CASSFGDSNQPQHF
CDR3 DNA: TGTGCCAGCAGCTTTGGAGATAGCAATCAGCCCCAGCATTTT

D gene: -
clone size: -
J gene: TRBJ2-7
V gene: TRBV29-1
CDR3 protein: CSVDSGTSYEQYF
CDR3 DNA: TGCAGCGTTGATAGCGGAACCTCCTACGAGCAGTACTTC

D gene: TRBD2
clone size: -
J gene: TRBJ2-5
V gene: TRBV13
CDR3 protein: CASSEGTSGSFQETQYF
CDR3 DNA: TGTGCCAGCAGCGAAGGGACTAGCGGGAGTTTCCAAGAGACCCAGTACTTC

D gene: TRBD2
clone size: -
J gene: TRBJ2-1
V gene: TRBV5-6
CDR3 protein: CASSRPGFGEGTNNEQFF
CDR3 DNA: TGTGCCAGCAGCCGGCCCGGGTTTGGGGAGGGTACGAACAATGAGCAGTTCTTC

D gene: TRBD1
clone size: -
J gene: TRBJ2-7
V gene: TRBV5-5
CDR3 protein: CASSQWTGASEQYF
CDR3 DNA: TGTGCCAGCAGCCAATGGACAGGGGCGTCCGAGCAGTACTTC

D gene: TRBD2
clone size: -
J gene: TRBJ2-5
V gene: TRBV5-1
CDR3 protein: CASSSAQREGGTTQYF
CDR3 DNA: TGCGCCAGCAGCTCTGCCCAGCGGGAGGGAGGAACGACCCAGTACTTC

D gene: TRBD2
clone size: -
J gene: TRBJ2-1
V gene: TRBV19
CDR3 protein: CASSTGTSEWVRGEQFF
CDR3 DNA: TGTGCCAGTAGTACTGGGACTAGCGAGTGGGTTCGCGGTGAGCAGTTCTTC

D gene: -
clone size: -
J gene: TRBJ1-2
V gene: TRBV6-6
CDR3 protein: CASSYLKKDANYGYTF
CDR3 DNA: TGTGCCAGCAGTTACCTCAAAAAAGACGCTAACTATGGCTACACCTTC

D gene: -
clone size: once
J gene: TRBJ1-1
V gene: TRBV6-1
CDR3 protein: CASSEDHDSLATEAFF
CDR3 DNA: TGTGCCAGCAGTGAAGACCACGATTCTTTGGCCACTGAAGCTTTCTTT

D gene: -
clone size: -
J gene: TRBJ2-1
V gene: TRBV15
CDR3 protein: CATRPERGDPYNEQFF
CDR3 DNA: TGTGCCACCAGGCCGGAAAGAGGGGATCCCTACAATGAGCAGTTCTTC

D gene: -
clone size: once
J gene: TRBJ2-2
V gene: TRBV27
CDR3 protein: CASRGGWVNTGELFF
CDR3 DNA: TGTGCCAGCAGGGGGGGTTGGGTGAACACCGGGGAGCTGTTTTTT

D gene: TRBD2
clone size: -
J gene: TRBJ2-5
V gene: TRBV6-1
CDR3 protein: CASSEVAGVIQETQYF
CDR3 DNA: TGTGCCAGCAGTGAAGTAGCGGGAGTGATCCAAGAGACCCAGTACTTC

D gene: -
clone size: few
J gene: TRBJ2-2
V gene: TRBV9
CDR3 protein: CASSVATASRTGELFF
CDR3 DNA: TGTGCCAGCAGCGTAGCTACGGCTAGCCGCACCGGGGAGCTGTTTTTT

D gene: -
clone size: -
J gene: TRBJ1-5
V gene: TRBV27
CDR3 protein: CASSLPVGGEDSNQPQHF
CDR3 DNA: TGTGCCAGCAGTCTCCCCGTCGGGGGTGAGGATAGCAATCAGCCCCAGCATTTT

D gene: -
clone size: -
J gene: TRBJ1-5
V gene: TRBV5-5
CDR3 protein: CASSRGMVRIGNQPQHF
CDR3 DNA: TGTGCCAGCAGCCGAGGGATGGTCCGTATTGGCAATCAGCCCCAGCATTTT

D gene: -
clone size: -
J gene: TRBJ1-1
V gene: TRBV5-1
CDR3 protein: CASSLDQGEVTEAFF
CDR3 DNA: TGCGCCAGCAGCTTGGACCAGGGTGAAGTCACTGAAGCTTTCTTT

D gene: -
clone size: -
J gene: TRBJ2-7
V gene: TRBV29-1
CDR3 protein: CSVELSTSYEQYF
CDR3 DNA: TGCAGCGTTGAACTTAGTACCTCCTACGAGCAGTACTTC

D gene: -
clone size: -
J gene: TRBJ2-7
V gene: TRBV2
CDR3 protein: CASIHRDTSSYEQYF
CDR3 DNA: TGTGCCAGCATACACAGGGACACGTCCTCCTACGAGCAGTACTTC